The 9 T cell receptor beta chains given below trace back to one sample, sequenced in a study of chemoradiotherapy in HPV16-positive cancers. The repertoire was sequenced with immunoSEQ multiplex PCR; TCRdb's copy has only in-frame clones and lacks some. The sample has tens of thousands of clones, roughly nine tenths seen once. The sample consisted of blood, taken from a patient who underwent chemoradiotherapy. These receptors all come from a human donor with HPV-associated anogenital cancer.

This clone was counted only a few times. V usage is TRBV18 and J usage is TRBJ1-5, with 10 bases fitting TRBD1. Trimming at V came to 6 bases and at J to 2 bases, leaving 4 bases not matched to a gene. The V gene's germline CDR1 is KGHSH and CDR2 LQKENI. The CDR3 has 15 residues. Written as DNA, the CDR3 is TGTGCCAGCTCTCCCGGGACAGGGGGCAATCAGCCCCAGCATTTT. It encodes CASSPGTGGNQPQHF.

This clone was recorded a few times. V is TRBV7-8 and J is TRBJ2-1; TRBD1 agrees at 9 bases. CDR1 is SGHVS and CDR2 is FQNEAQ in the germline V gene. V lost 10 bases to trimming and J lost 7 bases; unmatched junction nucleotides: 11. The CDR3 has 14 amino acids. Here the CDR3 reads CATIKTGGRNEQFF. The CDR3 coding sequence is TGTGCCACTATTAAGACAGGGGGTAGAAATGAGCAGTTCTTC.

The chain uses TRBV5-4 and TRBJ1-4, with D possibly being TRBD1 (5 bases). With 0 bases removed from V and 6 bases from J, the gap between germline ends came to 12 bases. CDR3 length: 15 residues. CDR1 and CDR2 (germline): SGHNT, YYREEE (reference sequence). As DNA, the CDR3 is TGTGCCAGCAGCTTGGGAGGGCTAGGGGATGAAAAACTGTTTTTT. Translating it yields CASSLGGLGDEKLFF.

The V gene is TRBV5-4, the J gene TRBJ2-7, with TRBD2 matching over 7 bases. The CDR3 extends over 18 amino acids. Per germline, CDR1 SGHNT and CDR2 YYREEE (reference sequence). V shed 2 bases and J 0 bases; nucleotides not matched to a gene: 14. The CDR3 bases are TGTGCCAGCAGCTTACGGGGGGATGCAGAAGGGAGCTCCTACGAGCAGTACTTC. Translated, it gives CASSLRGDAEGSSYEQYF.

The chain employs TRBV9 and TRBJ1-5; no clear D gene. The germline V gene has CDR1 SGDLS and CDR2 YYNGEE. This CDR3 spans 14 amino acids. V was trimmed by 2 bases and J by 7 bases, leaving 13 bases between them. CDR3 sequence reads: CASSVGNSGQPQHF. CDR3 sequence (DNA): TGTGCCAGCAGCGTCGGGAATTCAGGCCAGCCCCAGCATTTT.

The chain uses TRBV5-1 and TRBJ1-1; D gene ambiguous. Germline-derived CDR1 and CDR2 are SGHRS and YFSETQ. CDR3 size: 14 residues. V dropped 2 bases and J dropped 9 bases, with 17 bases sitting between them. As DNA, the CDR3 is TGCGCCAGCAGCTTAGACGAGCTAGGACCCCAAGCTTTCTTT. Translating it yields CASSLDELGPQAFF.

CDR3 residues: CASSLGGDYGYTF. The CDR3 DNA follows: TGTGCCAGCAGCTTAGGGGGGGACTATGGCTACACCTTC. The gene calls are TRBV7-9 and TRBJ1-2; maybe TRBD1 (5 bases). CDR3 length: 13 residues. V was cut by 1 base and J by 3 bases, with 6 bases left in between. Germline V gene lookup returns CDR1 SEHNR and CDR2 FQNEAQ (reference sequence).

The gene calls are TRBV6-6 and TRBJ2-5; 8 bases align to TRBD2. The CDR3 is 15 amino acids. CDR1 and CDR2 (germline): MNHNY, SVGAGI (reference sequence). After removal of 2 bases from V and 5 bases from J, the junction contained 7 bases not matched to a gene. In nucleotides, the CDR3 is TGTGCCAGCAGTTACGGCGGGAGGCCCGCGGAGACCCAGTACTTC. Its protein product is CASSYGGRPAETQYF.

CDR3 amino acids: CASSQGTSGYEQYF. Here the CDR3 DNA reads TGTGCCAGCAGCCAAGGGACTAGCGGATACGAGCAGTACTTC. This chain joins TRBV4-2 and TRBJ2-7; 10 bases are a match to TRBD2. CDR1 is LGHNA, CDR2 YNFKEQ, per germline. V dropped 1 base and J dropped 4; count of bases not matched to a gene: 1. The CDR3 has 14 residues.